This entry lists 22 T cell receptor beta chains sequenced from one sample in a study of T cell responses to AZD1222 COVID-19 vaccine. Profiling relied on immunoSEQ multiplex PCR, and the TCRdb table lists in-frame clones only, not all of them. The table records around 200,000 clones, approximately 94% of them present only once. The sample consisted of peripheral blood, taken 28 days after the second AZD1222 dose. Every receptor here comes from an adult who received the AZD1222 COVID-19 vaccine.

The V gene is TRBV2, the J gene TRBJ1-3; 7 nucleotides line up with TRBD1. CDR1 and CDR2 from the germline V gene are SNHLY and FYNNEI. There are 14 residues in the CDR3. Losses at the gene ends were 6 bases for V and 0 bases for J; bases not matched to a gene: 2. In DNA, the CDR3 is TGTGCCAGCAGACAGGGGAGCTCTGGAAACACCATATATTTT. Its translation: CASRQGSSGNTIYF.

This clone was counted a single time. CDR3 coding DNA: TGTGCCAGCAGCTTAGCCCTCCGACAGAGCGGCTACACCTTC. Encoded protein: CASSLALRQSGYTF. The genes are TRBV7-9 and TRBJ1-2; possible D gene TRBD1, 5 bases. Germline CDR1 SEHNR, CDR2 FQNEAQ (reference sequence). The V end was cut by 0 bases, the J end by 8 bases, with 13 bases between. This CDR3 has 14 amino acids.

Here the CDR3 DNA reads TGCAGTGCTAGTTCCGTAAAAGGAGGGGACACTGAAGCTTTCTTT. It yields the protein CSASSVKGGDTEAFF. The chain couples TRBV20-1 to TRBJ1-1; the D gene is possibly TRBD1 (5 bases). The germline V and J ends were trimmed by 3 bases and 3 bases, with 17 bases remaining between them. The CDR3 sequence is 15 residues long. The germline gives CDR1 DFQATT, CDR2 SNEGSKA (reference sequence).

This chain uses TRBV9 with TRBJ2-3; 9 nucleotides agree with TRBD2. In germline, CDR1 is SGDLS, CDR2 YYNGEE. The CDR3 runs to 16 residues. The V and J ends lost 0 bases and 1 base, in that order; junction bases with no gene match: 3. CDR3 in amino acids: CASSVVGGGGTDTQYF. The CDR3 DNA sequence: TGTGCCAGCAGCGTAGTCGGCGGGGGGGGCACAGATACGCAGTATTTT.

The rearrangement joins TRBV29-1 to TRBJ2-3, with D possibly being TRBD1 (7 bases). This CDR3 contains 15 residues. V was cut by 2 bases and J by 4 bases, with 16 bases left in between. Germline CDR1 and CDR2: SQVTM and ANQGSEA. This CDR3 reads CSVEISGGPSDTQYF. The CDR3 DNA follows: TGCAGCGTTGAAATATCAGGGGGGCCCTCAGATACGCAGTATTTT.

This clone was recorded once. The chain employs TRBV9 and TRBJ1-5, with 7 bases fitting TRBD1. This CDR3 has 14 amino acids. Germline V gene lookup returns CDR1 SGDLS and CDR2 YYNGEE. V shed 0 bases and J 6 bases; nucleotides not matched to a gene: 3. The CDR3 nucleotides read TGTGCCAGCAGCGTAGCGTCAGGGGGTCAGCCCCAGCATTTT. This gives the protein CASSVASGGQPQHF. Filled out from reference TRBV9 and TRBJ1-5, the complete variable domain reads DSGVTQTPKHLITATGQRVTLRCSPRSGDLSVYWYQQSLDQGLQFLIQYYNGEERAKGNILERFSAQQFPDLHSELNLSSLELGDSALYFCASSVASGGQPQHFGDGTRLSIL.

The V gene is TRBV27, the J gene TRBJ2-1; D not resolved. Trimming cost V 11 bases and J 8 bases, with 22 bases left between them. CDR3 length equals 14 residues. Per germline, CDR1 MNHEY and CDR2 SMNVEV (reference sequence). This CDR3 is CASRSGTGFDEQFF. CDR3 DNA sequence: TGTGCCTCCAGATCGGGCACTGGTTTCGATGAGCAGTTCTTC.

The rearrangement joins TRBV19 to TRBJ1-2; no clear D gene. Trimming stripped 5 bases from V and 3 bases from J, with 13 bases between. The germline V gene has CDR1 LNHDA and CDR2 SQIVND (reference sequence). CDR3 length: 14 amino acids. Here the CDR3 DNA reads TGTGCCAGTAGTTTCGGAGTGGAGGACTATGGCTACACCTTC. As protein: CASSFGVEDYGYTF.

The rearrangement uses TRBV6-2 or TRBV6-3 and TRBJ2-2; 7 bases fit TRBD2. The CDR3 covers 15 residues. Per the germline V gene, CDR1 is MNHEY and CDR2 is SVGEGT. V shed 6 bases, J shed 7 bases, and the junction held 11 bases outside the gene matches. The CDR3: CASSWRENSGGELFF. CDR3 nucleotides: TGTGCCAGCAGCTGGCGGGAGAATAGTGGCGGGGAGCTGTTTTTT.

The CDR3 DNA sequence: TGTGCCAGCAGCTTGACAGGTCCCTACGAGCAGTACTTC. This codes for CASSLTGPYEQYF. This sequence joins TRBV5-6 and TRBJ2-7; D perhaps matches TRBD1 (5 bases). Trimming took off 1 base at V and 2 bases at J, with 7 bases between the two ends. The length of the CDR3 is 13 residues. Per the germline V gene, CDR1 is SGHDT and CDR2 is YYEEEE.

The rearrangement links TRBV24-1 to TRBJ2-1; 8 bases line up with TRBD2. CDR1 is KGHDR, CDR2 SFDVKD, per germline. The J segment lost 6 bases and the V segment lost 4 bases, leaving 10 bases of the junction unmatched. The CDR3 sequence is 16 residues long. CDR3 coding DNA: TGTGCCACCAGTGACCCTCAGGGACTAGGGTCCAATGAGCAGTTCTTC. Protein sequence: CATSDPQGLGSNEQFF.

V usage is TRBV6-5 and J usage is TRBJ1-4; no clear D gene. Germline V lookup: CDR1 MNHEY, CDR2 SVGAGI. V dropped 0 bases and J dropped 7 bases, with 6 bases sitting between them. The CDR3 is 13 amino acids. CDR3 nucleotides: TGTGCCAGCAGTTACTCGGCGGGTGAAAAACTGTTTTTT. Amino acid sequence: CASSYSAGEKLFF.

This chain connects TRBV6-4 to TRBJ1-5; D unresolved. V lost 6 bases, J lost 0 bases, and 6 bases lay in between. Germline assignment: CDR1 MRHNA and CDR2 SNTAGT. The CDR3 extends over 13 amino acids. The CDR3 nucleotides read TGTGCCAGCAGCCCCCATAGCAATCAGCCCCAGCATTTT. Its translation is CASSPHSNQPQHF.

The V and J genes are TRBV7-2 and TRBJ1-5, with TRBD1 as a possible D gene (5 bases). The V gene lost 6 bases and the J gene lost 0 bases, with 18 bases spanning the gap. CDR1 and CDR2 from the germline V gene are SGHTA and FQGNSA. The CDR3 has 17 amino acids. The CDR3 sequence: CASSLRPGPYSNQPQHF. CDR3 nucleotides: TGTGCCAGCAGTTTAAGGCCAGGGCCCTATAGCAATCAGCCCCAGCATTTT.

The V gene is TRBV30, the J gene TRBJ1-2; D perhaps matches TRBD1 (5 bases). The CDR3 consists of 12 residues. V was shortened by 3 bases and J by 4 bases, with 9 bases between the two germline ends. Germline CDR1 reads GTSNPN; CDR2 reads SVGIG (reference sequence). The CDR3 DNA reads as TGTGCCTGGAGCAGGGTTGGCTATGGCTACACCTTC. It specifies CAWSRVGYGYTF.

The chain recombines TRBV18 with TRBJ1-5; 7 bases align to TRBD1. The germline CDR1 and CDR2 sequences are KGHSH and LQKENI. V was pared by 5 bases and J by 0 bases, with 7 bases of the junction left unmatched. This CDR3 comprises 16 residues. The CDR3, as DNA: TGTGCCAGCTCAGCCTTGACAGGGTCTAGCAATCAGCCCCAGCATTTT. This codes for CASSALTGSSNQPQHF. The full variable domain, rest sourced from reference TRBV18 and TRBJ1-5, is NAGVMQNPRHLVRRRGQEARLRCSPMKGHSHVYWYRQLPEEGLKFMVYLQKENIIDESGMPKERFSAEFPKEGPSILRIQQVVRGDSAAYFCASSALTGSSNQPQHFGDGTRLSIL.

The chain links TRBV2 to TRBJ2-1; tentative D call: TRBD2 (6 bases). Looked up from germline, CDR1 is SNHLY and CDR2 is FYNNEI. The CDR3 is 13 residues long. V lost 8 bases to trimming and J lost 9 bases, with 17 bases between them. The CDR3 bases are TGTGCCAGCCTCTTACTAGCCTCAGTTGAGCAGTTCTTC. This encodes CASLLLASVEQFF.

The J gene is TRBJ2-1, the V gene TRBV5-6; no firm D call. This CDR3 is built from 17 residues. The V end was cut by 0 bases, the J end by 4 bases, with 17 bases between. Germline CDR1 and CDR2: SGHDT and YYEEEE. For the CDR3, the DNA is TGTGCCAGCAGCTTGGAAGTAGGCGCGCTTTTATACAATGAGCAGTTCTTC. As protein: CASSLEVGALLYNEQFF.

This chain connects TRBV19 to TRBJ2-1; D unclear. The CDR3 totals 13 residues. Germline CDR1 reads LNHDA; CDR2 reads SQIVND (reference sequence). V lost 3 bases and J 6 bases, leaving 9 bases between the germline ends. The CDR3 sequence: CASSIRDSNEQFF. The CDR3, as DNA: TGTGCCAGTAGTATCCGAGACTCCAATGAGCAGTTCTTC.

This chain links TRBV6-5 with TRBJ1-6; TRBD1 might be the D (5 bases). The CDR3 spans 15 residues. From germline, CDR1 is MNHEY and CDR2 SVGAGI. Trimming removed 6 bases at V and 3 bases at J, with 12 bases between. CDR3 sequence reads: CASRLGVLYNSPLHF. In nucleotides, the CDR3 is TGTGCCAGCAGGTTGGGGGTACTCTATAATTCACCCCTCCACTTT.

This clone was counted once. The chain uses TRBV30 and TRBJ1-5; possibly TRBD1 for D (5 bases). V lost 3 bases and J lost 0, with 12 bases in between. This CDR3 contains 15 residues. CDR1 and CDR2 (germline): GTSNPN, SVGIG (reference sequence). CDR3 coding DNA: TGTGCCTGGAGCGATCAGGGTTTTAGCAATCAGCCCCAGCATTTT. Encoded protein: CAWSDQGFSNQPQHF.

The CDR3 DNA reads TGTGCCAGCAGGGTAGGACAGTCGAACACTGAAGCTTTCTTT. Its translation: CASRVGQSNTEAFF. The genes are TRBV2 and TRBJ1-1, with a weak D call TRBD1 (6 bases). In germline, CDR1 is SNHLY, CDR2 FYNNEI. Trimming pared 6 bases from V and 1 base from J, leaving 12 bases between. The CDR3 sequence is 14 residues long.